These T cell receptor beta chains were read from a single sample in a study of radiotherapy plus CTLA-4 blockade in lung cancer. The table came from immunoSEQ multiplex PCR; TCRdb's copy has only in-frame clones and leaves some out. The sample consists of about 110,000 clones, over 65% of them appearing once. The sequencing here drew on peripheral blood, taken from a patient treated with radiotherapy plus ipilimumab. These receptor sequences come from a human donor with non-small cell lung cancer that progressed on radiotherapy plus ipilimumab. Some clones in this sample may be carry-over from other donors' samples. CDR3s include the opening cysteine and the closing phenylalanine or tryptophan. A D gene is named only where the DNA matches it firmly.

. TRBV7-7 CASSLSWGGETQYF
. TRBV6-1 CASSEGGSGNTIYF
. TRBV7-6 CASSDAAGPRGSLHF
. TRBV7-2 CASSSQLPDTQYF
. TRBV7-9 CASSLAAANTEAFF
. TRBV5-1 CASSLGQQETQYF
. TRBV7-3 CASSPLGGSYNEQFF
. TRBV7-8 CASSHRADYGYTF
. TRBV5-1 CASSTQGNGGELFF
. TRBV29-1 CSAWRLKGVNTEAFF
. TRBV11-3 CASSLDRDREQYF
TRBD2 TRBV7-2 CASKMGLALYNEQFF
. TRBV29-1 CSVGRAYNQPQHF
TRBD2 TRBV19 CASSRLAGNEQFF
. TRBV5-1 CASSFGWRYEQYF
. TRBV25-1 CATRGGTLSYGYTF
TRBD1 TRBV18 CASSPTPGGDSPLHF
TRBD1 TRBV11-3 CASSSTTGGGETQYF
. TRBV9 CASSDTPNQPQHF
TRBD1 TRBV27 CACSKTGHRSDTQYF
. TRBV11-2 CASSLINEQFF
. TRBV29-1 CSVLFSGRGGYEQYF
. TRBV7-9 CASSLAVGYGYTF
. TRBV5-1 CASSLRTQSSTDTQYF
. TRBV6-5 CASMRGPYNEQFF
. TRBV6-1 CASSVNNLYGYTF
. TRBV7-9 CASSTGPRDPYEQYF
. TRBV4-2 CASSQVILSYEQYF
. TRBV7-3 CASSSGSTTEAFF
. TRBV4-2 CASSQPGGNTGELFF
TRBD2 TRBV5-1 CASSLAAGGSYNEQFF
TRBD1 TRBV11-2 CASSPPIASGGKNYGYTF
TRBD1 TRBV5-1 CASSLDRGLTKLFF
TRBD1 TRBV4-2 CASSQTTGGVDTQYF
. TRBV5-1 CASSGGDHQETQYF
. TRBV7-7 CASSAQGPGELFF
. TRBV5-1 CASSLMQGNYGYTF
. TRBV25-1 CASSRSWEQYF
. TRBV19 CASSIRGGDYGYTF
. TRBV5-1 CASKLDSYEQYF
. TRBV7-2 CASSSSWGQGYTF
. TRBV9 CASSVVGTDTQYF
. TRBV5-6 CASSLATLLSYEQYF
. TRBV11-2 CASSFNSNQPQHF
. TRBV9 CASSVGGETEAFF
. TRBV4-3 CASSLGGETEKLFF
. TRBV28 CASSFYYSSYEQYF
. TRBV11-1 CASSSFRRIQETQYF
. TRBV7-9 CASPRGGMNTGELFF
. TRBV5-1 CASSLEAGYGYTF